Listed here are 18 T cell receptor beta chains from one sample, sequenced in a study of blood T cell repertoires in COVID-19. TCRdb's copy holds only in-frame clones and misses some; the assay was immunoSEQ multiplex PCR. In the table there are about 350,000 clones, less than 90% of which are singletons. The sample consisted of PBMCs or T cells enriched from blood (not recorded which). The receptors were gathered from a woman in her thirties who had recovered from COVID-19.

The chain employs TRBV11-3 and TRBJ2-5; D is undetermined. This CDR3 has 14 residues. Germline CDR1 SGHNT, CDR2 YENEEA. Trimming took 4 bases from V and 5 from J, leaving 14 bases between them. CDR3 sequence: CASSSPRGGETQYF. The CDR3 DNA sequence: TGTGCCAGCAGCTCCCCCCGAGGTGGGGAGACCCAGTACTTC.

CDR3 in amino acids: CASRRQPMAGTDTQYF. The CDR3 coding sequence is TGTGCCAGCAGGCGACAGCCCATGGCTGGCACAGATACGCAGTATTTT. V gene TRBV2 combines with J gene TRBJ2-3, with a weak D call TRBD1 (5 bases). In germline, CDR1 is SNHLY, CDR2 FYNNEI. Between the trimmed V and J ends, which lost 6 bases and 1 base, there was a span of 17 bases. This CDR3 spans 16 amino acids.

CDR3 DNA sequence: TGTGCCAGCACCCCCAGGGCGTCGAGGGGCTACACCTTC. Protein product: CASTPRASRGYTF. This chain uses TRBV12-3 or TRBV12-4 with TRBJ1-2, with D possibly being TRBD1 (5 bases). With 7 bases removed from V and 8 bases from J, the gap between germline ends came to 17 bases. This CDR3 is built from 13 residues.

For the CDR3, the DNA is TGTGCCAGCAGTGAAAGGGACAGGCGTTTGCAAGAGACCCAGTACTTC. Translation: CASSERDRRLQETQYF. The rearrangement uses TRBV6-1 and TRBJ2-5, with 8 nucleotides matching TRBD1. The junction had 7 bases not matched to a gene; V was cut back by 2 bases and J by 2 bases. This CDR3 region has 16 residues. The V gene's germline CDR1 is MNHNS and CDR2 SASEGT.

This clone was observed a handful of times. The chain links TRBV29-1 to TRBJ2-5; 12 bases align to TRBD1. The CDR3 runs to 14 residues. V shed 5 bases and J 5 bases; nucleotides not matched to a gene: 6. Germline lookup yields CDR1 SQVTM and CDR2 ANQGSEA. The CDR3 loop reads CSVWGQGAGETQYF. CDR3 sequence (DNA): TGCAGCGTTTGGGGACAGGGGGCCGGGGAGACCCAGTACTTC.

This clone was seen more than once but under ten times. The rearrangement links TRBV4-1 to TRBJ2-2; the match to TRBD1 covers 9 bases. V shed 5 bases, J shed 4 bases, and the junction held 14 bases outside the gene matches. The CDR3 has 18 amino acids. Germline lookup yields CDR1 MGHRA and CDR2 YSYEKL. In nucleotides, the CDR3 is TGCGCCAGCAGCTTTGGGCCCGGGACAGGGATCGGCACCGGGGAGCTGTTTTTT. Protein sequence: CASSFGPGTGIGTGELFF.

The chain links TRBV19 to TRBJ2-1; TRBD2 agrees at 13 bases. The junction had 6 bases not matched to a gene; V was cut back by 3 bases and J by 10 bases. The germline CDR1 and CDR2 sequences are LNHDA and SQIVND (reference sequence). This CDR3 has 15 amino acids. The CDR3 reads CASSITSGGVLEQFF. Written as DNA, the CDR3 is TGTGCCAGTAGTATCACTAGCGGGGGGGTTTTGGAGCAGTTCTTC.

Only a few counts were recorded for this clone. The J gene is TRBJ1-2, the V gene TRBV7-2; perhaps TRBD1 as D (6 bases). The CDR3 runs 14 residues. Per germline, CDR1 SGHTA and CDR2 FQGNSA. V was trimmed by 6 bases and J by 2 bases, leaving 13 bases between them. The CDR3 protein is CASSPGQMNYGYTF. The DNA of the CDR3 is TGTGCCAGCAGTCCGGGACAAATGAACTATGGCTACACCTTC.

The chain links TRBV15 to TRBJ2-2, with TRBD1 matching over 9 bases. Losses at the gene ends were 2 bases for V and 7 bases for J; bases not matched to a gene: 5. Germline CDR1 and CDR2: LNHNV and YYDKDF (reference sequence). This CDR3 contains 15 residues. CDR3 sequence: CATSRYRGQGGELFF. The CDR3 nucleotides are TGTGCCACCAGCAGATACAGGGGGCAGGGCGGGGAGCTGTTTTTT.

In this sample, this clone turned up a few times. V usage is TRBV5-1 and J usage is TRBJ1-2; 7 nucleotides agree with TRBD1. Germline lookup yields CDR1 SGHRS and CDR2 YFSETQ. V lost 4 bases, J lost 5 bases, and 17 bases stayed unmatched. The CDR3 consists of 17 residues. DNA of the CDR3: TGCGCCAGCAGCCCGGGACAGCGGCTCCTCTTCGAGTATGGCTACACCTTC. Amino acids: CASSPGQRLLFEYGYTF.

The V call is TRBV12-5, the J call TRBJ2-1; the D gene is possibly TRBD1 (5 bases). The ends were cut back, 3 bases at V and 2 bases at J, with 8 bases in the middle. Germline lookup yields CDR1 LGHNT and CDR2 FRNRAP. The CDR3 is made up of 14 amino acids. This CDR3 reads CASGLGDTYNEQFF. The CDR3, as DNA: TGTGCTAGTGGTTTAGGGGATACCTACAATGAGCAGTTCTTC.

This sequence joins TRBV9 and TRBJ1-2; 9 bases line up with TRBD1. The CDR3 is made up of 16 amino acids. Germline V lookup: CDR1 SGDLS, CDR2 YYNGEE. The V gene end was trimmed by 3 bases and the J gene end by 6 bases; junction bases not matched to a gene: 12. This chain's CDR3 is CASSALKQGATDGYTF. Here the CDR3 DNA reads TGTGCCAGCAGCGCGTTAAAACAGGGGGCCACTGATGGCTACACCTTC.

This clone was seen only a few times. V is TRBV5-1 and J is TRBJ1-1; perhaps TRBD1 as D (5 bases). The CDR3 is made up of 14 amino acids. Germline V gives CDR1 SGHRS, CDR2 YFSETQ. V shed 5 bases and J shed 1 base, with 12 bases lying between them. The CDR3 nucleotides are TGCGCCAGCAGTGTACAGGCAGGGAACACTGAAGCTTTCTTT. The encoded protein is CASSVQAGNTEAFF. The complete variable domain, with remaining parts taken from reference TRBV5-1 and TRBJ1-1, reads KAGVTQTPRYLIKTRGQQVTLSCSPISGHRSVSWYQQTPGQGLQFLFEYFSETQRNKGNFPGRFSGRQFSNSRSEMNVSTLELGDSALYLCASSVQAGNTEAFFGQGTRLTVV.

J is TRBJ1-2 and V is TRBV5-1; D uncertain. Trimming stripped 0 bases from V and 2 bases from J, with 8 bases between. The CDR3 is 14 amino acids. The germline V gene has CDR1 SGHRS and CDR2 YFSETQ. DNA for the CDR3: TGCGCCAGCAGCTTGGGAGAGAAAAACTATGGCTACACCTTC. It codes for CASSLGEKNYGYTF. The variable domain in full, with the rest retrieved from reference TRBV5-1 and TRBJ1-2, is KAGVTQTPRYLIKTRGQQVTLSCSPISGHRSVSWYQQTPGQGLQFLFEYFSETQRNKGNFPGRFSGRQFSNSRSEMNVSTLELGDSALYLCASSLGEKNYGYTFGSGTRLTVV.

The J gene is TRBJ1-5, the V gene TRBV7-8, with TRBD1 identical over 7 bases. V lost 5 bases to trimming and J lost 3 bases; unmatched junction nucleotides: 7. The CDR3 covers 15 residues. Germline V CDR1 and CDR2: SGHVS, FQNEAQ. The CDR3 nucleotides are TGTGCCAGCAGCCTAGGGACAGTCACCAATCAGCCCCAGCATTTT. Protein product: CASSLGTVTNQPQHF.

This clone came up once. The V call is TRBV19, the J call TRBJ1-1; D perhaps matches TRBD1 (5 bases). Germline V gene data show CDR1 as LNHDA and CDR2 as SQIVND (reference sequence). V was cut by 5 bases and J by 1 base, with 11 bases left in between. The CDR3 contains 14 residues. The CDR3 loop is CASSFGHPNTEAFF. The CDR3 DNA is TGTGCCAGTAGTTTTGGACACCCGAACACTGAAGCTTTCTTT.

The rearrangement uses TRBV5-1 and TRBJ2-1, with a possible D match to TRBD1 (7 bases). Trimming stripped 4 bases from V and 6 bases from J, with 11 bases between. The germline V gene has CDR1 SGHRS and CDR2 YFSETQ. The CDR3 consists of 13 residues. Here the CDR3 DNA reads TGCGCCAGCAGCCTCCAGGGGGGCAATGAGCAGTTCTTC. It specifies CASSLQGGNEQFF.

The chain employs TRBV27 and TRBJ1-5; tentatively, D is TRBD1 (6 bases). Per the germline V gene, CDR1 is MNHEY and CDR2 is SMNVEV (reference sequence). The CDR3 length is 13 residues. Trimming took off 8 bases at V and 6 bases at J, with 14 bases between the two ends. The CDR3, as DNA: TGTGCCAGCGGACCCAACAGGGCTCAGCCCCAGCATTTT. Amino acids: CASGPNRAQPQHF.